This T cell receptor (beta chain) was captured by sequencing in a study of post-analysis software for immune sequencing data (dated by TCRdb to between 2014 and 2016). Turning to the overall study: The recorded disease courses included relapsing-remitting, secondary progressive and progressive-relapsing multiple sclerosis, and some patients had no subtype annotation. Patient repertoires were compared against ten to twelve previously published healthy control repertoires from donors aged roughly 6 to 25 years. A subset of samples was prepared in parallel using single-end sample barcoding, then pooled and co-amplified after Illumina adapter ligation.

The CDR3 has 15 amino acids, counting the end cysteine and phenylalanine. Only the CDR3 region is kept as DNA, spanning 45 bases read in frame from base 1. In the germline V gene, CDR1 corresponds to MDHEN and CDR2 to SYDVKM. After removal of 7 bases from V and 0 bases from J, the junction retains 7 bases not matched to a gene. Beyond this particular receptor, the publication reports: Significantly lower normalized Chao1 diversity was found in multiple sclerosis patients than in controls, suggesting substantial peripheral T-cell clonal expansion. Patients showed significantly higher frequencies than controls for about 5 TRBV segments, among them TRBV5-6, TRBV5-1 and TRBV20-1. When samples were clustered directly using the F measure, samples prepared in the same batch co-clustered strongly, which prompted a batch-effect correction. The control group was slightly older than the multiple sclerosis patient group.

Libraries came from PCR. The reads were generated on an Illumina HiSeq 2500. To reduce PCR and sequencing biases, unique molecular identifiers were built into the TCR beta cDNA libraries. Every 1 to 10 million input T cells yielded approximately 500,000 cDNA molecules, meaning each molecule approximated one T cell. Patient libraries were prepared and sequenced with the same protocol used for the earlier healthy control dataset. Within a given batch, samples were prepared together, multiplexed and sequenced on the same HiSeq lane. The paper's processing steps were these. MIGEC was used to process the raw barcoded reads, and molecular identifier groups with only a single read were discarded before consensus assembly and CDR3 extraction. VDJtools was used for post-analysis of the clonotype tables, and diversity was normalized by down-sampling every dataset to the size of the smallest sample. To correct batch-related cross-sample contamination, repertoire overlap clustering matched CDR3 amino acid sequences but not nucleotide sequences. TCRdb itself trimmed the public reads at Q25 with fastp, ran MiXCR and retained productive beta chains. CDR3 protein sequences are deduplicated, and each keeps its most common genes and DNA. For this entry, the V and J calls and clone size follow TCRdb and not the study's own pipeline. This sample comprises fewer than 850,000 distinct CDR3 sequences, roughly 27% of them detected only once. Of the sample, around 0.56% is held by the ten largest clones.

Only a few counts were recorded for this clonotype. The specificity of this receptor is unknown. The record has no base qualities; no much larger clone is one base away. To demonstrate the VDJtools post-analysis software, TCR beta repertoires were profiled from the peripheral blood of roughly 14 young patients with multiple sclerosis. The multiple sclerosis patients were children and adolescents ranging in age from 6 to 15 years. The sample taken for sequencing was blood. This clonotype was obtained from a girl aged 10 to 17 with multiple sclerosis. Recombination linked TRBV28 to TRBJ2-3, with 7 junctional bases fitting TRBD2. For the CDR3, the sequence is CASNLLAESTDTQYF. The nucleotides read TGTGCCAGCAACCTCCTAGCGGAAAGCACAGATACGCAGTATTTT.